The 11 T cell receptor beta chains below were found in one sample sequenced in a study of shared clonotypes between healthy human individuals. Profiling relied on immunoSEQ multiplex PCR, and the TCRdb table lists in-frame clones only, not all of them. The table shows 1,500,000 or so clones, with roughly 96% occurring only once. Input material: naive CD4+ T cells sorted from blood. Subset indicated: CD45RA+ positively selected. These receptors came from a man aged 30 to 39 in good health.

V is TRBV5-4 and J is TRBJ1-2; unclear D gene. This CDR3 is 13 amino acids long. V gave up 5 bases and J gave up 3 bases, with 11 bases separating them. Germline values: CDR1 SGHNT, CDR2 YYREEE (reference sequence). DNA of the CDR3: TGTGCCAGCAGGGCCCGGACCGACTATGGCTACACCTTC. It translates to CASRARTDYGYTF.

The genes are TRBV5-1 and TRBJ2-1, with D possibly TRBD1 on 6 matching bases. V lost 1 base, J lost 6 bases, and 11 bases lay in between. This CDR3 region has 14 residues. Germline V gene lookup returns CDR1 SGHRS and CDR2 YFSETQ. CDR3: CASSLWTATNEQFF. The CDR3 bases are TGCGCCAGCAGCTTGTGGACAGCCACCAATGAGCAGTTCTTC.

To note about this clone: The same CDR3 can be traced to other DNA sequences in this sample. The rearrangement links TRBV5-1 to TRBJ1-1, with no clear D. The CDR3 is 12 amino acids. Germline V gene lookup returns CDR1 SGHRS and CDR2 YFSETQ. Trimming shortened V by 2 bases and J by 5 bases, and 7 bases separated the two germline ends. CDR3 nucleotides: TGCGCCAGCAGCTTCGGCGGGACTGAAGCTTTCTTT. This translates into CASSFGGTEAFF.

The sample holds one count of this clone. The gene calls are TRBV20-1 and TRBJ2-1; TRBD1 matches at 8 bases. J lost 14 bases, V lost 3 bases, and 6 bases had no gene match. Germline V CDR1 and CDR2: DFQATT, SNEGSKA (reference sequence). The CDR3 contains 11 residues. CDR3 sequence: CSARGGQGEFF. The DNA for the CDR3 is TGCAGTGCTAGGGGAGGACAGGGAGAGTTCTTC.

This clone was recorded once. This chain links TRBV28 with TRBJ2-5, with 11 bases fitting TRBD2. The CDR3 has 15 amino acids. Germline CDR1 reads MDHEN; CDR2 reads SYDVKM. The V gene end was trimmed by 5 bases and the J gene end by 3 bases; junction bases not matched to a gene: 5. The CDR3 nucleotides read TGTGCCAGCAGTCTTCAGACTAGCGGGAAAGAGACCCAGTACTTC. It is translated as CASSLQTSGKETQYF.

This clone was seen a single time. J is TRBJ2-2 and V is TRBV2, with D tentatively TRBD2 (5 bases). The CDR3 is made up of 13 amino acids. The germline CDR1 and CDR2 sequences are SNHLY and FYNNEI. Trimming left V 4 bases short and J 8 bases short, with 11 bases between. CDR3 sequence reads: CASSVLGVGELFF. DNA of the CDR3: TGTGCCAGCAGTGTTCTGGGAGTAGGGGAGCTGTTTTTT.

The chain is built from TRBV10-2 and TRBJ2-7, with D unresolved. The CDR3 loop spans 11 amino acids. CDR1 is WSHSY, CDR2 SAAADI, per germline. The V end was cut by 8 bases, the J end by 5 bases, with 10 bases between. The CDR3 nucleotides are TGCGCCAGCTCTACCCCCCACGAGCAGTACTTC. This translates into CASSTPHEQYF.

The rearrangement uses TRBV10-3 and TRBJ1-2; tentative D call: TRBD1 (5 bases). V shed 7 bases and J shed 6 bases, with 15 bases lying between them. From germline, CDR1 is ENHRY and CDR2 SYGVKD. The CDR3 has 13 amino acids. CDR3 loop: CAIKQDHLNGYTF. Here the CDR3 DNA reads TGTGCCATCAAACAGGACCACCTCAATGGCTACACCTTC.

The rearrangement links TRBV5-1 to TRBJ2-2; D gene unclear. V was shortened by 0 bases and J by 4 bases, with 7 bases between the two germline ends. The CDR3 sequence is 14 residues long. Germline V gene data show CDR1 as SGHRS and CDR2 as YFSETQ. In DNA form, the CDR3 reads TGCGCCAGCAGCTTGGGGTCTTCCACCGGGGAGCTGTTTTTT. Its translation is CASSLGSSTGELFF. The full variable domain, rest sourced from reference TRBV5-1 and TRBJ2-2, is KAGVTQTPRYLIKTRGQQVTLSCSPISGHRSVSWYQQTPGQGLQFLFEYFSETQRNKGNFPGRFSGRQFSNSRSEMNVSTLELGDSALYLCASSLGSSTGELFFGEGSRLTVL.

The chain links TRBV6-1 to TRBJ2-1; 9 positions match TRBD1. Germline V gene sequence: CDR1 MNHNS, CDR2 SASEGT. The CDR3 contains 17 residues. V was clipped by 1 base and J by 2 bases; unmatched bases: 6. CDR3 DNA: TGTGCCAGCAGTGAAGGCGGGACAGGGCCGCCCTACAATGAGCAGTTCTTC. Translation: CASSEGGTGPPYNEQFF.

This sequence joins TRBV5-8 and TRBJ1-5, with D hard to call. V was pared by 4 bases and J by 3 bases, with 5 bases between. The CDR3 is made up of 12 amino acids. CDR1 is SGHTS and CDR2 is YDEGEE in the germline V gene. The CDR3 bases are TGTGCCAGCAGCATGGTCAATCAGCCCCAGCATTTT. Its translation: CASSMVNQPQHF.